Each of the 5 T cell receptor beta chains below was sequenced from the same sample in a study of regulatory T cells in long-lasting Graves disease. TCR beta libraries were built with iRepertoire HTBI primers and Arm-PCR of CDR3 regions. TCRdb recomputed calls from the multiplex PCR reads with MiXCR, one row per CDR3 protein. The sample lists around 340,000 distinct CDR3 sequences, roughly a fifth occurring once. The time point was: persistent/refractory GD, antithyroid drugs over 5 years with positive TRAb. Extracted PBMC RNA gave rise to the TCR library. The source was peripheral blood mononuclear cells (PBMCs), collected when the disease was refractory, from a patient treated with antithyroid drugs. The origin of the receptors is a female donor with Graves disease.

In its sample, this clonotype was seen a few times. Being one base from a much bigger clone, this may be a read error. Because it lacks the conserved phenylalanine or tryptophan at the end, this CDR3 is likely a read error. CDR3 in amino acids: CASSLSEGHPYGYTL. CDR3 nucleotides: TGTGCCAGCAGTTTATCAGAGGGCCATCCGTATGGCTACACCCTC. This sequence joins TRBV27 and TRBJ1-2; D is unclear. This CDR3 region has 15 residues. Germline V gene lookup returns CDR1 MNHEY and CDR2 SMNVEV (reference sequence). V lost 0 bases to trimming and J lost 5 bases, with 13 bases between them.

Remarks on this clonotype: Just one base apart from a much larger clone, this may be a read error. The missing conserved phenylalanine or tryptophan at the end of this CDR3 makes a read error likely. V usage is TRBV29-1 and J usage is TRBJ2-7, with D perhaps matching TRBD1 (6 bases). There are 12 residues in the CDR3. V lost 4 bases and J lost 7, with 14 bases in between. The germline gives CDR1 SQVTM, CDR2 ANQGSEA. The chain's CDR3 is CSVAEQGREQYS. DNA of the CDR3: TGCAGCGTTGCCGAACAGGGTCGGGAGCAGTACTCC.

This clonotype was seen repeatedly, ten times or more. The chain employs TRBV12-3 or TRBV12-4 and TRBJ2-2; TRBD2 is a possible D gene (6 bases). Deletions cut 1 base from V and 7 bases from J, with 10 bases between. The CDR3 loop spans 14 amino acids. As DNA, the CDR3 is TGTGCCAGCAGTTTAGGGGAGGAAGGCGGGGAGCTGTTTTTT. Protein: CASSLGEEGGELFF.

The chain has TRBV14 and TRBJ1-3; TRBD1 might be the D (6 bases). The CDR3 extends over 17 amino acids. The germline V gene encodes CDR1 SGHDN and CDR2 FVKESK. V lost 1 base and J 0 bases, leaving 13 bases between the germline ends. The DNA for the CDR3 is TGTGCCAGCAGCCAAGTTGCCACAGGGTACTCTGGAAACACCATATATTTT. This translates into CASSQVATGYSGNTIYF. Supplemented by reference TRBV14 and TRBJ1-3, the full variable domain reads EAGVTQFPSHSVIEKGQTVTLRCDPISGHDNLYWYRRVMGKEIKFLLHFVKESKQDESGMPNNRFLAERTGGTYSTLKVQPAELEDSGVYFCASSQVATGYSGNTIYFGEGSWLTVV.

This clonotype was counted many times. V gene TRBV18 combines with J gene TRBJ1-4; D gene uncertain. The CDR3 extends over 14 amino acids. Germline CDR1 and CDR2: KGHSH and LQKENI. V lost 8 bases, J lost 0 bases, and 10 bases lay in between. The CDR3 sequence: CASSPGATNEKLFF. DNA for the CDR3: TGTGCCAGCAGTCCGGGAGCAACTAATGAAAAACTGTTTTTT.